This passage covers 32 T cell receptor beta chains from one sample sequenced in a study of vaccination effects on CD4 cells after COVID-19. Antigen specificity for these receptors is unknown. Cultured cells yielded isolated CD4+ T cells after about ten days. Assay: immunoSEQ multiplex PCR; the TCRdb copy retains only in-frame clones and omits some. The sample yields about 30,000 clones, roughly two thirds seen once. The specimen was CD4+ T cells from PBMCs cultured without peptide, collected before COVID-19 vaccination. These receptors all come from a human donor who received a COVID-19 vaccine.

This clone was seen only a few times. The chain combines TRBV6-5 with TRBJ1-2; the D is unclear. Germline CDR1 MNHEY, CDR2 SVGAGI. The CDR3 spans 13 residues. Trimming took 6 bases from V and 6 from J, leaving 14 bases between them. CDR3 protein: CASRIGVSDGYTF. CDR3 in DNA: TGTGCCAGCAGGATCGGGGTATCGGATGGCTACACCTTC.

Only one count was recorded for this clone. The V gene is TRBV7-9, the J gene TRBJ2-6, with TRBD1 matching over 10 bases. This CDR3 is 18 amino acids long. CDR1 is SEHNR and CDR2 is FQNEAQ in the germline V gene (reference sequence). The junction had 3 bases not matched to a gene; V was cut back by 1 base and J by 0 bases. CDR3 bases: TGTGCCAGCAGCTTAGGCCGGGACAGGGGCTCTGGGGCCAACGTCCTGACTTTC. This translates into CASSLGRDRGSGANVLTF.

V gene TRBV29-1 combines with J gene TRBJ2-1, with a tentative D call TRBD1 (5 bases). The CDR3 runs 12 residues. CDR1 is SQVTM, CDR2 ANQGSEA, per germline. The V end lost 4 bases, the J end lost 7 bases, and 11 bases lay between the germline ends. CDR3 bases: TGCAGCGTTGGCCCGGCAGGGAATGAGCAGTTCTTC. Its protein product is CSVGPAGNEQFF.

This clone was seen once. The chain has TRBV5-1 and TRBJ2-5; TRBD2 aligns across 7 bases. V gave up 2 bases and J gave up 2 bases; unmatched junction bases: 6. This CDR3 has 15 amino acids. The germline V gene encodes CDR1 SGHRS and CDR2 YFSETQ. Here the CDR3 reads CASSFRAGEQETQYF. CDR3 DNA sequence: TGCGCCAGCAGCTTCAGGGCGGGGGAACAAGAGACCCAGTACTTC.

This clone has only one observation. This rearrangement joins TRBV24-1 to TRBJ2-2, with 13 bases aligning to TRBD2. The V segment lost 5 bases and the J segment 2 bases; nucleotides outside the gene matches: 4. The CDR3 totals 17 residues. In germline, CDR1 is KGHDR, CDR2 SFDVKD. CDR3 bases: TGTGCCACCAGTGGGTCGGGACTAGCGGGAAACACCGGGGAGCTGTTTTTT. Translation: CATSGSGLAGNTGELFF.

The CDR3 DNA follows: TGTGCCAGCAGCCCGCGGACTAGCGGGAGGCCCACCGGGTACGAGCAGTACTTC. Translating it yields CASSPRTSGRPTGYEQYF. The chain uses TRBV6-2 or TRBV6-3 and TRBJ2-7, with 14 nucleotides matching TRBD2. The CDR3 has 18 amino acids. CDR1 and CDR2 (germline): MNHEY, SVGEGT. V shed 6 bases and J 4 bases; nucleotides not matched to a gene: 14.

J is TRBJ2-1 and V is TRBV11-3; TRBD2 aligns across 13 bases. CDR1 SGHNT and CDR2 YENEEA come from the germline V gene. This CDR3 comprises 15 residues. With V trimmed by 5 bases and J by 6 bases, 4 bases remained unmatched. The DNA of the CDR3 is TGTGCCAGCAGCGCCGGACTAGCGGGGGTCAATGAGCAGTTCTTC. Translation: CASSAGLAGVNEQFF.

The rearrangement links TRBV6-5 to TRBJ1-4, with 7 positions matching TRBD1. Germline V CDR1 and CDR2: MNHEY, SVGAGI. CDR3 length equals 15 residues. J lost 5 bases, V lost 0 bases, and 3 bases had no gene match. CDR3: CASSYSGTANEKLFF. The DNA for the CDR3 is TGTGCCAGCAGTTACTCCGGGACAGCAAATGAAAAACTGTTTTTT.

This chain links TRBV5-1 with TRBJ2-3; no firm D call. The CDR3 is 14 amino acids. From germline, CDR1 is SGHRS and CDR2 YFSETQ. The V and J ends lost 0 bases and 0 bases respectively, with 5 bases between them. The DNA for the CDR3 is TGCGCCAGCAGCTTGGCTACTAGCACAGATACGCAGTATTTT. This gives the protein CASSLATSTDTQYF. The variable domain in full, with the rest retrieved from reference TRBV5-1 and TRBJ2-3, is KAGVTQTPRYLIKTRGQQVTLSCSPISGHRSVSWYQQTPGQGLQFLFEYFSETQRNKGNFPGRFSGRQFSNSRSEMNVSTLELGDSALYLCASSLATSTDTQYFGPGTRLTVL.

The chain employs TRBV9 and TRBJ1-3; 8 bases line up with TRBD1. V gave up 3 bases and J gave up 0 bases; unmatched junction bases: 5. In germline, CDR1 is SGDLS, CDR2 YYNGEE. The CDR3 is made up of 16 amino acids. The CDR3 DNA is TGTGCCAGCAGCGAGACAGGGGCCCCCTCTGGAAACACCATATATTTT. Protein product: CASSETGAPSGNTIYF.

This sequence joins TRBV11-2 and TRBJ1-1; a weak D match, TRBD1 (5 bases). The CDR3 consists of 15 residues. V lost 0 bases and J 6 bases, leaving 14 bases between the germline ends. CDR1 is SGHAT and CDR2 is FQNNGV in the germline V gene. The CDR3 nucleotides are TGTGCCAGCAGCTTAGAAGGGACGGTCGCCGCTGAAGCTTTCTTT. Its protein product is CASSLEGTVAAEAFF.

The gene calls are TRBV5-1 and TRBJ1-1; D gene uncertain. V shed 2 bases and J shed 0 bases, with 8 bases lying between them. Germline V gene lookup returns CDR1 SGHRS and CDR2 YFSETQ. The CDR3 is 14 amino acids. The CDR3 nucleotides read TGCGCCAGCAGCTTTAATGTAATGAACACTGAAGCTTTCTTT. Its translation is CASSFNVMNTEAFF.

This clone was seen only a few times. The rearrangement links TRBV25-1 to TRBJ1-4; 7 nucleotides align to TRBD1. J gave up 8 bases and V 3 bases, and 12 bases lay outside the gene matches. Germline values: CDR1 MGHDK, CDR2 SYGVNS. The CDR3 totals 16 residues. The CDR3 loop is CASSDPRGDTGEKLFF. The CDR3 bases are TGTGCCAGCAGTGACCCCAGGGGGGACACCGGGGAAAAACTGTTTTTT.

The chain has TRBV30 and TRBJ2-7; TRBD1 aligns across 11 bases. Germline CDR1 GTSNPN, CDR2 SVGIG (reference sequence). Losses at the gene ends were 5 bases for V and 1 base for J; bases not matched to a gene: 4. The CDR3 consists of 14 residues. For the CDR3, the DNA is TGTGCCTGGCGGGACAGGGGGGGATCCTACGAGCAGTACTTC. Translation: CAWRDRGGSYEQYF. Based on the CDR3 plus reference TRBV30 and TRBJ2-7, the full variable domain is SQTIHQWPATLVQPVGSPLSLECTVEGTSNPNLYWYRQAAGRGLQLLFYSVGIGQISSEVPQNLSASRPQDRQFILSSKKLLLSDSGFYLCAWRDRGGSYEQYFGPGTRLTVT.

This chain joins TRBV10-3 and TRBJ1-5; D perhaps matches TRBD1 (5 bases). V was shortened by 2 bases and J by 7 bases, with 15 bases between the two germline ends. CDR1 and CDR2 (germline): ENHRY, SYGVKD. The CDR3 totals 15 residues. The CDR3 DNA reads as TGTGCCATCAGTGAGCAAGACAGTAATACCCAGCCCCAGCATTTT. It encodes CAISEQDSNTQPQHF.

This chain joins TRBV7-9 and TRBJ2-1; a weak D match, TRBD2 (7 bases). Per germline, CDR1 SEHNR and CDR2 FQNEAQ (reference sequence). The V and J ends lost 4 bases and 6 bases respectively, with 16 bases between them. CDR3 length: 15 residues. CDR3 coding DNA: TGTGCCAGCAGCTCCTGGGGGGGCTTGGGCAATGAGCAGTTCTTC. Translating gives CASSSWGGLGNEQFF. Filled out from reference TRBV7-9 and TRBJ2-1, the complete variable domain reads DTGVSQNPRHKITKRGQNVTFRCDPISEHNRLYWYRQTLGQGPEFLTYFQNEAQLEKSRLLSDRFSAERPKGSFSTLEIQRTEQGDSAMYLCASSSWGGLGNEQFFGPGTRLTVL.

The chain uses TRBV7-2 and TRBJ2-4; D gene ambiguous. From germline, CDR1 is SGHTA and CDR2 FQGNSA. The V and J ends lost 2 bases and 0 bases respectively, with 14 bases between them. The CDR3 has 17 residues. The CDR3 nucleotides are TGTGCCAGCAGCTTAACTGGGCAGAACATAGCCAAAAACATTCAGTACTTC. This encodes CASSLTGQNIAKNIQYF.

CDR3: CASSSQTGTAYGYTF. CDR3 coding DNA: TGTGCCAGTAGTTCCCAGACCGGGACAGCCTATGGCTACACCTTC. The V gene is TRBV19, the J gene TRBJ1-2; TRBD1 matches at 7 bases. This CDR3 has 15 amino acids. Unmatched junction bases numbered 10, after V lost 5 bases and J lost 4 bases. Germline V gene data show CDR1 as LNHDA and CDR2 as SQIVND (reference sequence).

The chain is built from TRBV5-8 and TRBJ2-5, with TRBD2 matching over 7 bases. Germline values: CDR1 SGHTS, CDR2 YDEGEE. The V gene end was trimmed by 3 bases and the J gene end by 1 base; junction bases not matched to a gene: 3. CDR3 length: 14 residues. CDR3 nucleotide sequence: TGTGCCAGCAGCTCTCCGGGAGGCCAAGAGACCCAGTACTTC. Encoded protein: CASSSPGGQETQYF.

CDR3 residues: CASSAEGVNTEAFF. The DNA for the CDR3 is TGCGCCAGCAGTGCGGAGGGCGTGAACACTGAAGCTTTCTTT. This chain uses TRBV10-1 with TRBJ1-1; D unclear. CDR3 size: 14 residues. V lost 4 bases to trimming and J lost 0 bases, with 9 bases between them. Germline loops: CDR1 WNHNN, CDR2 SYGVQD (reference sequence).

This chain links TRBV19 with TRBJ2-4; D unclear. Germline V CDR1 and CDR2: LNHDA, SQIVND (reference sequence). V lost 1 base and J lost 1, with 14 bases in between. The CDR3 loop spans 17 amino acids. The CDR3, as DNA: TGTGCCAGTAGTATAGCTAGGACCCAGGCGGCCAAAAACATTCAGTACTTC. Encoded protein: CASSIARTQAAKNIQYF. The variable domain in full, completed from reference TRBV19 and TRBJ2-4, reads DGGITQSPKYLFRKEGQNVTLSCEQNLNHDAMYWYRQDPGQGLRLIYYSQIVNDFQKGDIAEGYSVSREKKESFPLTVTSAQKNPTAFYLCASSIARTQAAKNIQYFGAGTRLSVL.

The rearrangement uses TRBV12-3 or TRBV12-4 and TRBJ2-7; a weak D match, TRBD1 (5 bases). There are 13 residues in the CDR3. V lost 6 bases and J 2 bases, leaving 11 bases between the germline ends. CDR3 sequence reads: CASSRPQAYEQYF. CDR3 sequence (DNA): TGTGCCAGCAGCCGCCCACAGGCCTACGAGCAGTACTTC.

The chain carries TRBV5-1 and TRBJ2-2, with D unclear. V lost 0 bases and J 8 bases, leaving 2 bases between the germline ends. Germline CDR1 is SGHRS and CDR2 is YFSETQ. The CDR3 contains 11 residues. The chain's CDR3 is CASSLEGELFF. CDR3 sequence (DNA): TGCGCCAGCAGCTTGGAAGGGGAGCTGTTTTTT.

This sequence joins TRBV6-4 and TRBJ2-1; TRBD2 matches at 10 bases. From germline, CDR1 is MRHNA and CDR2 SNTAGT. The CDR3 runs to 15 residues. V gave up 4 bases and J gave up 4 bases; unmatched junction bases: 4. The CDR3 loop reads CASSGTSGIYNEQFF. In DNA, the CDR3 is TGTGCCAGCAGTGGGACTAGCGGCATATACAATGAGCAGTTCTTC.

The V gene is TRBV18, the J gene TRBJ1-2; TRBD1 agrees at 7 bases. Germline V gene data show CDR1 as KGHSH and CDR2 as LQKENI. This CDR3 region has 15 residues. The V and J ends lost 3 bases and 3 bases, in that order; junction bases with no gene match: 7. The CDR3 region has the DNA TGTGCCAGCTCACCTGACAGGGTTGATGACTATGGCTACACCTTC. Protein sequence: CASSPDRVDDYGYTF.

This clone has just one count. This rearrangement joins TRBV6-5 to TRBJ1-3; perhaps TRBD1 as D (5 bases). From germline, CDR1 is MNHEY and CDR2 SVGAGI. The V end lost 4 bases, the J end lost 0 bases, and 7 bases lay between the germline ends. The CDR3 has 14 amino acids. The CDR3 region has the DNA TGTGCCAGCAGTTCGACAGTCTCTGGAAACACCATATATTTT. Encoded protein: CASSSTVSGNTIYF.

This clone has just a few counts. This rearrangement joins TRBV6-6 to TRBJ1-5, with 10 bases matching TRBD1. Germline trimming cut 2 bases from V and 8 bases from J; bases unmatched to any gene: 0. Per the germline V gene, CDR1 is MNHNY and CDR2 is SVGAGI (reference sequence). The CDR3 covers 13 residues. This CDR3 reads CASSYGTGEPQHF. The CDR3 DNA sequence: TGTGCCAGCAGTTACGGGACAGGGGAGCCCCAGCATTTT.

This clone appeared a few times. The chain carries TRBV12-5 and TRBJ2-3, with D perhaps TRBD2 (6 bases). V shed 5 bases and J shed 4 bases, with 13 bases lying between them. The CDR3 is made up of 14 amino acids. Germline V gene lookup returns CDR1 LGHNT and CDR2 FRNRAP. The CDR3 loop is CASGLGGAADTQYF. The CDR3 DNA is TGTGCTAGTGGTCTAGGAGGGGCGGCAGATACGCAGTATTTT.

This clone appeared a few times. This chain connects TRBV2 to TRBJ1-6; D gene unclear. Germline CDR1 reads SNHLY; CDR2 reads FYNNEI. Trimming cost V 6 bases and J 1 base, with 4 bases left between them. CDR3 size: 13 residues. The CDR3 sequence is CASRGSYNSPLHF. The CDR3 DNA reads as TGTGCCAGCAGAGGGTCCTATAATTCACCCCTCCACTTT.

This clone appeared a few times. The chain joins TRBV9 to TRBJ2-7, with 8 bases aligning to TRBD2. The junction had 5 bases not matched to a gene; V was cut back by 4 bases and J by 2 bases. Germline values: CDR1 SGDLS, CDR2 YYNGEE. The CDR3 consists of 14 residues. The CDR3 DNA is TGTGCCAGCAGCCGACGGGAGGGGCCCTACGAGCAGTACTTC. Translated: CASSRREGPYEQYF.

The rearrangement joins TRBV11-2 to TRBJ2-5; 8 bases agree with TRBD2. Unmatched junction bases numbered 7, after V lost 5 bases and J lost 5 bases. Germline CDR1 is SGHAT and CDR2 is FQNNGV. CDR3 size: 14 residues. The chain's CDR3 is CASSPGTSLETQYF. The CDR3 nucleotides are TGTGCCAGCAGCCCAGGGACTAGTTTGGAGACCCAGTACTTC.

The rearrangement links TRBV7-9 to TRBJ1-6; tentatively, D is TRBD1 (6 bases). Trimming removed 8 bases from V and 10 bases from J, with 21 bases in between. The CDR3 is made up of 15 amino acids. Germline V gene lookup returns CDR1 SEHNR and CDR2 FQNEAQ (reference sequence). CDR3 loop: CASAQQGQVGSPLHF. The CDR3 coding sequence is TGTGCCAGCGCCCAGCAGGGGCAAGTTGGATCACCCCTCCACTTT.